This T cell receptor (beta chain) was captured by sequencing in a study of lymphopenia after photon versus proton radiotherapy. General study findings and limits: Relative stability marked proton patients; photon patients lost diversity and naive cells. Post-nadir diversity loss with photons came from oligoclonal expansion, particularly CD8+ Temra cells. Post-nadir TCR diversity decline inversely tracked overall survival among those who died. Authors raise, but do not show, better survival with proton therapy.

Profiled with immunoSEQ multiplex PCR; TCRdb holds only in-frame clones, not every one. The data hold 160,000 or so clones, with roughly nine tenths observed a single time. Germline V lookup: CDR1 MNHNS, CDR2 SASEGT. The J segment lost 0 bases and the V segment lost 6 bases, leaving 5 bases of the junction unmatched. The CDR3 loop spans 15 amino acids. With respect to this clone: Its antigen is unidentified.

Specimen: peripheral blood, collected from a patient treated with photon-based radiotherapy. The source of this sequence is a man in his fifties or sixties with gastric cancer. The chain has TRBV6-1 and TRBJ2-1, with 7 bases matching TRBD2. The CDR3 spells CASRIQRDSYNEQFF. CDR3 nucleotides: TGTGCCAGCAGGATACAGCGGGACTCCTACAATGAGCAGTTCTTC.